This T cell receptor (beta chain) stems from a study of blood T cell repertoires in COVID-19. About the research overall: Specimens from acute and convalescent COVID-19 originated in the United States, Italy and Spain. The analysed material was cDNA or gDNA that came from T cells, B-cell-depleted T cells, or PBMCs.

The V end lost 5 bases, the J end lost 3 bases, and 13 bases lay between the germline ends. This CDR3 is 15 amino acids long. CDR1 and CDR2 from the germline V gene are MNHNY and SVGAGI (reference sequence). Methods used by the authors: Amplifying reference gene primers gave estimates of nucleated cell counts. Assay: immunoSEQ multiplex PCR; the TCRdb copy retains only in-frame clones and omits some. V and J calls and clone size are those listed in that table; D and trimming were worked out from the DNA. This repertoire shows a few hundred thousand clones, about 85% found once; its top ten account for roughly 0.94%.

The rearrangement joins TRBV6-6 to TRBJ1-4, with a weak D call TRBD1 (6 bases). The receptor's source is a human donor with COVID-19, enrolled during active disease. The donor label of this sample is uncertain. Material: peripheral blood. CDR3: CASSPRTASNEKLFF. CDR3 bases: TGTGCCAGCAGTCCACGGACAGCTTCTAATGAAAAACTGTTTTTT.